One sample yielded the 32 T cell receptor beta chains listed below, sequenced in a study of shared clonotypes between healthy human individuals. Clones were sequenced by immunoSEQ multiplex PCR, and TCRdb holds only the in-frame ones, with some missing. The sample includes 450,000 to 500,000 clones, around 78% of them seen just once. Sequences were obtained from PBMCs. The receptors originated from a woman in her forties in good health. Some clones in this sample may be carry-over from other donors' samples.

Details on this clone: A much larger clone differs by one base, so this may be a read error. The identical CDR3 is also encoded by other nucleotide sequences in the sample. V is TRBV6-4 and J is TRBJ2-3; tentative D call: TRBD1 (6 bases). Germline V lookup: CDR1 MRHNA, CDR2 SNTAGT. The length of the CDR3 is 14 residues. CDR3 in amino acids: CASSDKGGTDTQYF. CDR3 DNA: TGCGCCAGCAGTGACAAGGGGGGCACAGATACGCAGTATTTT.

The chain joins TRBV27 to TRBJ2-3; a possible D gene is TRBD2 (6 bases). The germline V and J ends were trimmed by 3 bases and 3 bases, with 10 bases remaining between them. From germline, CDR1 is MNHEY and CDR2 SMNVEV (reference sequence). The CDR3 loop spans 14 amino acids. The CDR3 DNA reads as TGTGCCAGCAGTTTTTTTCTAGCGACAGATACGCAGTATTTT. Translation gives CASSFFLATDTQYF.

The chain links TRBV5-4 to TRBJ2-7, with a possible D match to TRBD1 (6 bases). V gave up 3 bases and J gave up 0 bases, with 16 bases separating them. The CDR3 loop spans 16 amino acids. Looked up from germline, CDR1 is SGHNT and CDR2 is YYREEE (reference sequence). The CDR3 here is CASSSTAQGRSYEQYF. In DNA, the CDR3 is TGTGCCAGCAGCTCCACAGCTCAGGGGCGCTCCTACGAGCAGTACTTC.

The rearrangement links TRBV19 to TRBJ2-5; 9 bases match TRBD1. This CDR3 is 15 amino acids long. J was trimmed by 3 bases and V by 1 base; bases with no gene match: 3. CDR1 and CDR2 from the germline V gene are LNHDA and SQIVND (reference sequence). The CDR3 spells CASSIVTGGKETQYF. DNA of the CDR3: TGTGCCAGTAGTATAGTCACAGGGGGCAAAGAGACCCAGTACTTC.

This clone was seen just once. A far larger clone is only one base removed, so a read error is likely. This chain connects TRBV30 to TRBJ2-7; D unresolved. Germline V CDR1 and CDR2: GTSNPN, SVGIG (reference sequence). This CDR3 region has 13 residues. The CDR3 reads CAWGVSFESEQYF. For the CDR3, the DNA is TGTGCCTGGGGTGTGTCCTTCGAAAGCGAGCAGTACTTC.

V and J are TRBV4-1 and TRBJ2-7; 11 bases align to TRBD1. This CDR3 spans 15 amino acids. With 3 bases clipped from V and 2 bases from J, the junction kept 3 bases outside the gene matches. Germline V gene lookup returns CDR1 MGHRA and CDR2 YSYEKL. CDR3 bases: TGCGCCAGCAGCCACGGACAGGGGGCAACCTACGAGCAGTACTTC. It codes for CASSHGQGATYEQYF.

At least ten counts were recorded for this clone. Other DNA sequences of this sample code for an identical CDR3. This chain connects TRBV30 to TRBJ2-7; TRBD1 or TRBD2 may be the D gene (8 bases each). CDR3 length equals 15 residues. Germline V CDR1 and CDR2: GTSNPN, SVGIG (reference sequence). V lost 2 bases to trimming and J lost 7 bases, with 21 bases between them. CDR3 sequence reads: CAWSRGQGLVEEQYF. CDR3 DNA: TGTGCCTGGAGTCGAGGACAGGGACTAGTAGAGGAGCAGTACTTC.

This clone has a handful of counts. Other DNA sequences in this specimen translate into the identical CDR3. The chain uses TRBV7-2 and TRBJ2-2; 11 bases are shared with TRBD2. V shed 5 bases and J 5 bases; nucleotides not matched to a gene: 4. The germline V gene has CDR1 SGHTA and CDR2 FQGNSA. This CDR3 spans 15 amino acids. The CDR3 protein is CASSQLAGETGELFF. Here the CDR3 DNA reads TGTGCCAGCAGCCAACTAGCGGGAGAAACCGGGGAGCTGTTTTTT.

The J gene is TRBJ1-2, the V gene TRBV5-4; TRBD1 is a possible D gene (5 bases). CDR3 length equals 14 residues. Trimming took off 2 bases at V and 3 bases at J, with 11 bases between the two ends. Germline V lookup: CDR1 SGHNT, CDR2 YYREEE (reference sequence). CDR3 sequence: CASSFGGVDYGYTF. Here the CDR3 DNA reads TGTGCCAGCAGCTTCGGGGGAGTGGACTATGGCTACACCTTC.

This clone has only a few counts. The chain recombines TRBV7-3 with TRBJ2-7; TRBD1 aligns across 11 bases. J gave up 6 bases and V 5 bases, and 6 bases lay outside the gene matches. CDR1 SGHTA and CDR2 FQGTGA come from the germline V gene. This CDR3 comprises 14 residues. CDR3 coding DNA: TGTGCCAGCAGCCCGGGACAGGGGGAAATCGAGCAGTACTTC. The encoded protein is CASSPGQGEIEQYF.

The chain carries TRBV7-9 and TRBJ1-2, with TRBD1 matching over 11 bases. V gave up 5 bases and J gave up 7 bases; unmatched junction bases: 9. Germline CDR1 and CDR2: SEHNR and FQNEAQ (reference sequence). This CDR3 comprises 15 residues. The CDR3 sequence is CASSRGTGTGGGYTF. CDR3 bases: TGTGCCAGCAGCCGAGGTACCGGGACAGGGGGTGGCTACACCTTC.

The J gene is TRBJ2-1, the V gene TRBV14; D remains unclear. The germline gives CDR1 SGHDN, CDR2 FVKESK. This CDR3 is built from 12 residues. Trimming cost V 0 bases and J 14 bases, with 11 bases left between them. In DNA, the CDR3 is TGTGCCAGCAGCCAAGATCGGAGTCGGAAGTTCTTC. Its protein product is CASSQDRSRKFF.

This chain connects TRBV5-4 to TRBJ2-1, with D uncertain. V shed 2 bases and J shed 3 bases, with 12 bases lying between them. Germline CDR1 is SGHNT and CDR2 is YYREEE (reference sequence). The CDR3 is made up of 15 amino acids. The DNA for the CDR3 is TGTGCCAGCAGCTTAGGATCGACCGTCTACAATGAGCAGTTCTTC. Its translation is CASSLGSTVYNEQFF.

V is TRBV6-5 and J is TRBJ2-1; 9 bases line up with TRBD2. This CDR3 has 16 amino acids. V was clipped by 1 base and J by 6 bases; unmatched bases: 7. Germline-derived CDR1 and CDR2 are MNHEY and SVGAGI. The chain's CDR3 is CASSYLASGTGNEQFF. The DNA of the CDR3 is TGTGCCAGCAGTTACTTGGCTAGCGGGACGGGCAATGAGCAGTTCTTC.

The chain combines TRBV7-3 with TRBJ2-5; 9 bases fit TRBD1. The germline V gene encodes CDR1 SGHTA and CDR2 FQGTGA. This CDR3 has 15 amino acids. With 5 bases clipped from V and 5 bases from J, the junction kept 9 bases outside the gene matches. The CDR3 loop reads CASSPGTGGFETQYF. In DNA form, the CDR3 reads TGTGCCAGCAGCCCGGGTACAGGGGGCTTTGAGACCCAGTACTTC.

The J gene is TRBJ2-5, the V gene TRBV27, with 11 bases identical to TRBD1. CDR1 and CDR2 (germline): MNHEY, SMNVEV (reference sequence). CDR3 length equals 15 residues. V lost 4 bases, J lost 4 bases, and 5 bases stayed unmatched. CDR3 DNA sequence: TGTGCCAGCAGTTCTCGGACAGGGGGCGCAGAGACCCAGTACTTC. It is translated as CASSSRTGGAETQYF.

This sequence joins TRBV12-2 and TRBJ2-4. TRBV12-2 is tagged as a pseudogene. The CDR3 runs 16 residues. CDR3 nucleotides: TGTGCAAGTCGCTTAGACGGGCCGATAGCCAAAAACATTCAGTACTTC. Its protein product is CASRLDGPIAKNIQYF.

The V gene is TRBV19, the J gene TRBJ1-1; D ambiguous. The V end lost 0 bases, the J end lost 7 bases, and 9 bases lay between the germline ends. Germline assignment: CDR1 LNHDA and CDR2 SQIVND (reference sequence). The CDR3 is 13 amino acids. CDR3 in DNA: TGTGCCAGTAGTATAGATCGGAATTATGAAGCTTTCTTT. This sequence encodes CASSIDRNYEAFF.

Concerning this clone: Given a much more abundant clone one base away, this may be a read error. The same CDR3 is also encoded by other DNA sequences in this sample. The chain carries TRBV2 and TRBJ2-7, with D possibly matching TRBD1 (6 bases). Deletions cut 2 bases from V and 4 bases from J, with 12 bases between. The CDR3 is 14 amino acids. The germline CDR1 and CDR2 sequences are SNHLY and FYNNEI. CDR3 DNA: TGTGCCAGCAGTGAAACCCGGCAGGGGTACGAGCAGTACTTC. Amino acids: CASSETRQGYEQYF.

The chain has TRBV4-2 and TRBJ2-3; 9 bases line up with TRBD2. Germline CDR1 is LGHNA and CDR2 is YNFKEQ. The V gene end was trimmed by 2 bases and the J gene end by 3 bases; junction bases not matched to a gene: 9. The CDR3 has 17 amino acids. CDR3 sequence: CASSQLRASGETDTQYF. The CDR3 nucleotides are TGTGCCAGCAGCCAACTCCGAGCTAGCGGGGAGACAGATACGCAGTATTTT.

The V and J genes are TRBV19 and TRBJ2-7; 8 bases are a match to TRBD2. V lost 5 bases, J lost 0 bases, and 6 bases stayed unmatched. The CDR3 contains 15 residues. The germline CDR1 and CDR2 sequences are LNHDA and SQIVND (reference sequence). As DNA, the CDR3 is TGTGCCAGTAGTGGGACCGGGACTAGCTCCTACGAGCAGTACTTC. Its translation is CASSGTGTSSYEQYF.

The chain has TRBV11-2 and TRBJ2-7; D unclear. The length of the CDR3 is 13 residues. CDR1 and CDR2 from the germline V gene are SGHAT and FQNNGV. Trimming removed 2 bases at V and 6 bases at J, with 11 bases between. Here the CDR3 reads CASSLTATSEQYF. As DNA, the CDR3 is TGTGCCAGCAGCTTAACTGCCACGAGCGAGCAGTACTTC.

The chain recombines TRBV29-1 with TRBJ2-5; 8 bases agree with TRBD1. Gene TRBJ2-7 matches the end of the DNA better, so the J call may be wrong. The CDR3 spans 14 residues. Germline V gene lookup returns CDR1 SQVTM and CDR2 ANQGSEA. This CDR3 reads CSVEHGTGSSEQYF. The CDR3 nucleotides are TGCAGCGTGGAGCACGGGACAGGTTCATCCGAGCAGTACTTC.

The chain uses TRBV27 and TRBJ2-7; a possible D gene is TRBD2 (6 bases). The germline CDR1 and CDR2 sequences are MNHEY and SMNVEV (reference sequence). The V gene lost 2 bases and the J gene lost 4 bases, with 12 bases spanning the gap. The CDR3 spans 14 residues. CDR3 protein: CASSLGGVRYEQYF. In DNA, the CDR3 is TGTGCCAGCAGTTTAGGAGGGGTTAGGTACGAGCAGTACTTC.

DNA for the CDR3: TGTGCCGCGGGGGAGAGCTCCTACAATGAGCAGTTCTTC. This encodes CAAGESSYNEQFF. The J gene is TRBJ2-1, the V gene TRBV6-5; TRBD2 matches at 7 bases. The V and J ends lost 11 bases and 0 bases, in that order; junction bases with no gene match: 4. CDR1 is MNHEY and CDR2 is SVGAGI in the germline V gene. This CDR3 is 13 amino acids long.

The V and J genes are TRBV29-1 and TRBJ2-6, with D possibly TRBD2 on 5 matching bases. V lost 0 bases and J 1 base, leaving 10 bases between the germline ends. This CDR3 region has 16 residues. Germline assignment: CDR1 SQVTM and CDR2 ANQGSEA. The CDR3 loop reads CSVEDPGESGANVLTF. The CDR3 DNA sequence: TGCAGCGTTGAAGATCCCGGGGAATCTGGGGCCAACGTCCTGACTTTC. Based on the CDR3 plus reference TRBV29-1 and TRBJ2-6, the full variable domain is SAVISQKPSRDICQRGTSLTIQCQVDSQVTMMFWYRQQPGQSLTLIATANQGSEATYESGFVIDKFPISRPNLTFSTLTVSNMSPEDSSIYLCSVEDPGESGANVLTFGAGSRLTVL.

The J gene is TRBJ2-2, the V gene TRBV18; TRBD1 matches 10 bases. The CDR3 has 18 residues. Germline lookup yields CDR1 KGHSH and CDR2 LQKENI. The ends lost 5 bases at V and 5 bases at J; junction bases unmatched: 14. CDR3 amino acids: CASSSYLPTGGSTGELFF. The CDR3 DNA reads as TGTGCCAGCTCATCCTACCTCCCGACAGGGGGCAGTACCGGGGAGCTGTTTTTT.

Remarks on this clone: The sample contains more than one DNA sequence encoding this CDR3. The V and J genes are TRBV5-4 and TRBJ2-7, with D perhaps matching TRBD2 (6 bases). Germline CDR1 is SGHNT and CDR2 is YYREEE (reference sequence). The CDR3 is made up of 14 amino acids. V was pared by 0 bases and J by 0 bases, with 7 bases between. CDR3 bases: TGTGCCAGCAGCTTGGGTAGCGGCTCCTACGAGCAGTACTTC. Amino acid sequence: CASSLGSGSYEQYF.

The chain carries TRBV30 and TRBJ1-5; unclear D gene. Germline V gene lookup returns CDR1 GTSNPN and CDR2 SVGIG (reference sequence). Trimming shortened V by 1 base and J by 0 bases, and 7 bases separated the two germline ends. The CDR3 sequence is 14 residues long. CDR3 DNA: TGTGCCTGGAGTGGGTGGCATAGCAATCAGCCCCAGCATTTT. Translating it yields CAWSGWHSNQPQHF.

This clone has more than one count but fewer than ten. The CDR3 sequence is CASSQDTAGSGTEQFF. The CDR3 DNA reads TGTGCCAGCAGCCAAGATACGGCGGGGAGTGGGACTGAGCAGTTCTTC. The J gene is TRBJ2-1, the V gene TRBV4-2; D may be TRBD2 (6 bases). The CDR3 contains 16 residues. Germline CDR1 is LGHNA and CDR2 is YNFKEQ. The V end lost 0 bases, the J end lost 9 bases, and 18 bases lay between the germline ends.

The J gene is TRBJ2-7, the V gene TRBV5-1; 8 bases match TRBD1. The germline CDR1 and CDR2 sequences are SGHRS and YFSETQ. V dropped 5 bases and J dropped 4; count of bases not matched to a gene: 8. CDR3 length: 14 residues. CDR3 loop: CASREGQGIYEQYF. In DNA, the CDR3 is TGCGCCAGCAGGGAAGGACAGGGTATTTACGAGCAGTACTTC.

The chain's CDR3 is CASSTGTTGTGELFF. For the CDR3, the DNA is TGTGCCAGCAGCACGGGGACCACGGGGACCGGGGAGCTGTTTTTT. The rearrangement links TRBV5-4 to TRBJ2-2, with D perhaps given as TRBD1 or TRBD2 (5 bases each). Trimming shortened V by 4 bases and J by 5 bases, and 15 bases separated the two germline ends. Germline CDR1 is SGHNT and CDR2 is YYREEE (reference sequence). The CDR3 sequence is 15 residues long.